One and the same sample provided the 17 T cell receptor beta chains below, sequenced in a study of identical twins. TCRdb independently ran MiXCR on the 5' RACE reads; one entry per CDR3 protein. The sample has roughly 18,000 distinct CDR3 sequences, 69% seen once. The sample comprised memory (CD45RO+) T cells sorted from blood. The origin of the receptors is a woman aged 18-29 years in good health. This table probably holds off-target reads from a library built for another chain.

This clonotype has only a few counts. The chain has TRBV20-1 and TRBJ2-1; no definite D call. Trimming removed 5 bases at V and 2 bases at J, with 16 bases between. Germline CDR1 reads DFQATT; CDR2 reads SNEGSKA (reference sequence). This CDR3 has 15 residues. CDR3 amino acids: CSAVSRLGPYNEQFF. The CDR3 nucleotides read TGCAGTGCTGTTAGTAGACTGGGCCCCTACAATGAGCAGTTCTTC.

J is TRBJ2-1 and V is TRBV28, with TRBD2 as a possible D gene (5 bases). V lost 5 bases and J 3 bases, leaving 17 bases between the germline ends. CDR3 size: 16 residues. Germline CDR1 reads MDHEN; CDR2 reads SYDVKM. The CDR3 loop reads CASSALGNQFYNEQFF. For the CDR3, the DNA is TGTGCCAGCAGTGCACTAGGGAACCAGTTCTACAATGAGCAGTTCTTC. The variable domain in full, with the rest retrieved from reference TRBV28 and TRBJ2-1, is DVKVTQSSRYLVKRTGEKVFLECVQDMDHENMFWYRQDPGLGLRLIYFSYDVKMKEKGDIPEGYSVSREKKERFSLILESASTNQTSMYLCASSALGNQFYNEQFFGPGTRLTVL.

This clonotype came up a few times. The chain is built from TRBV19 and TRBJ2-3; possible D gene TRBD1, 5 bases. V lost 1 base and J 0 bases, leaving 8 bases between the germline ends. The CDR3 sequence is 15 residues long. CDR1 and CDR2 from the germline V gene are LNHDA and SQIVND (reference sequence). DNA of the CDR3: TGTGCCAGTAGTATAGGTAGACAGAGCACAGATACGCAGTATTTT. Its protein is CASSIGRQSTDTQYF.

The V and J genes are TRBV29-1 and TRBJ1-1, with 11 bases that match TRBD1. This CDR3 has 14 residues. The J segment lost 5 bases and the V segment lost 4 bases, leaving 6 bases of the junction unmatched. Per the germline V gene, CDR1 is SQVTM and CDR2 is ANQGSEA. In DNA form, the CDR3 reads TGCAGCGTTGGGAAAGGGACAGGGGGGACTGAAGCTTTCTTT. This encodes CSVGKGTGGTEAFF.

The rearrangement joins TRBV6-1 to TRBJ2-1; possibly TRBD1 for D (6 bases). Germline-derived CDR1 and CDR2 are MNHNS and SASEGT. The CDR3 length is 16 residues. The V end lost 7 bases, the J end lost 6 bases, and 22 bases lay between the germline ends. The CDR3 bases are TGTGCCAGCACCCGCACCGGGACATCAAATCCCAATGAGCAGTTCTTC. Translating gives CASTRTGTSNPNEQFF.

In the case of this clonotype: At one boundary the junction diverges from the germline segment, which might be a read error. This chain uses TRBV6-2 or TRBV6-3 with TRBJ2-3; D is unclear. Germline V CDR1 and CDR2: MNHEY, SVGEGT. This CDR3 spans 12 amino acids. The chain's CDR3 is CASSYSRDTQYF. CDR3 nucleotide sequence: TGTGCCAGCAGTTACAGCAGAGATACGCAGTATTTT.

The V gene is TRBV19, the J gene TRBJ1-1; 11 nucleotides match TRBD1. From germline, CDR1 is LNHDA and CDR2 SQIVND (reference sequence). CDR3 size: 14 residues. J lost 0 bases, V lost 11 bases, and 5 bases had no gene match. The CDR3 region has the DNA TGTGCCTGGGACAGGGGGGGTTTGAACACTGAAGCTTTCTTT. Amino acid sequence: CAWDRGGLNTEAFF.

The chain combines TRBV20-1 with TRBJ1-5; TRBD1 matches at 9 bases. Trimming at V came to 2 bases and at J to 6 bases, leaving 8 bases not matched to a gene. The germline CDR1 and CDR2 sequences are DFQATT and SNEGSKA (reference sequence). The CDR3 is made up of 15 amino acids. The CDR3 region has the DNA TGCAGTGCTAGACCCGGACAGGGGAAGGGTCAGCCCCAGCATTTT. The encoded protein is CSARPGQGKGQPQHF.

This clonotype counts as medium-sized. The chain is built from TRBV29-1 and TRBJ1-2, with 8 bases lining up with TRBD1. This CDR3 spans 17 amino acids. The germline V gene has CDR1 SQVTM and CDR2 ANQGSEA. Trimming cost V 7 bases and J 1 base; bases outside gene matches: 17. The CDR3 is CSADKRDRNSRNYGYTF. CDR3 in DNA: TGCAGCGCCGATAAACGGGACAGGAATTCGCGTAACTATGGCTACACCTTC. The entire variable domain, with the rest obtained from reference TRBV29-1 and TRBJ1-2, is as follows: SAVISQKPSRDICQRGTSLTIQCQVDSQVTMMFWYRQQPGQSLTLIATANQGSEATYESGFVIDKFPISRPNLTFSTLTVSNMSPEDSSIYLCSADKRDRNSRNYGYTFGSGTRLTVV.

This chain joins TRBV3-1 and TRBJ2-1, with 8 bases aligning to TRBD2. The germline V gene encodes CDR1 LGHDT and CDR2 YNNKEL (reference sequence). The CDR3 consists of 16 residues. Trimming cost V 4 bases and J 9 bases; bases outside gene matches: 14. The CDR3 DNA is TGTGCCAGCAGCCGCCCCGGACTAGCTGGACTTCCTGAGCAGTTCTTC. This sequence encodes CASSRPGLAGLPEQFF.

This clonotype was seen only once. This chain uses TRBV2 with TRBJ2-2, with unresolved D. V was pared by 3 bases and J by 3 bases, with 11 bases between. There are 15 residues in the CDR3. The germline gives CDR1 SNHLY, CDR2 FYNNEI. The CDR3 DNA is TGTGCCAGCAGTGAGGAATTAGCAGACACCGGGGAGCTGTTTTTT. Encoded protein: CASSEELADTGELFF.

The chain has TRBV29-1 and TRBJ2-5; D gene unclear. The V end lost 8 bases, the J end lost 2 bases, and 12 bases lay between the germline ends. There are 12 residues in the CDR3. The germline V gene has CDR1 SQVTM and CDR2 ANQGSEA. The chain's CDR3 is CSISWGQETQYF. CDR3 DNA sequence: TGCAGCATCTCATGGGGACAAGAGACCCAGTACTTC.

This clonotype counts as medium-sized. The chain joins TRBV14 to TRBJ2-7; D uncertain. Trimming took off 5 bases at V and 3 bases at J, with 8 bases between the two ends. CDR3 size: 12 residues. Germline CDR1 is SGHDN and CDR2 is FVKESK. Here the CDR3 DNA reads TGTGCCAGCAGCTCAGACGGCTACGAGCAGTACTTC. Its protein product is CASSSDGYEQYF.

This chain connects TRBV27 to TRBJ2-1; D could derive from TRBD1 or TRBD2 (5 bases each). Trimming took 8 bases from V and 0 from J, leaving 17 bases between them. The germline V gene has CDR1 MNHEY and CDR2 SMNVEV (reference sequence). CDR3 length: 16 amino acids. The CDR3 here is CASSFTGHSSYNEQFF. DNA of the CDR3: TGTGCCAGCTCCTTTACGGGGCACAGCTCCTACAATGAGCAGTTCTTC.

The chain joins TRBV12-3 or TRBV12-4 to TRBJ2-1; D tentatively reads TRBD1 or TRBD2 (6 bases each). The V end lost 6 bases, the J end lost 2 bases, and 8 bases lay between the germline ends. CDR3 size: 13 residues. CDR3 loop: CASSRGPYNEQFF. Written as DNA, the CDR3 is TGTGCCAGCAGCCGGGGGCCCTACAATGAGCAGTTCTTC.

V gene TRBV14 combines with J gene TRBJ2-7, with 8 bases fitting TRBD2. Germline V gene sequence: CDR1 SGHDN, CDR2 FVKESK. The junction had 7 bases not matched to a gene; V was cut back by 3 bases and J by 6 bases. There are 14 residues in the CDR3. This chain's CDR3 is CASSQSGGLPEQYF. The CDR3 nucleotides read TGTGCCAGCAGCCAGTCGGGGGGGCTTCCCGAGCAGTACTTC.

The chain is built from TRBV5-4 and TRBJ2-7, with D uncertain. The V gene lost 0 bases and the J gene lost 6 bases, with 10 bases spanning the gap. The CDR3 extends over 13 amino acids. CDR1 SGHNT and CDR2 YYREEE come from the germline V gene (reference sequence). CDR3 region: CASSLDRGPEQYF. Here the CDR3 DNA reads TGTGCCAGCAGCTTGGATAGAGGCCCCGAGCAGTACTTC.